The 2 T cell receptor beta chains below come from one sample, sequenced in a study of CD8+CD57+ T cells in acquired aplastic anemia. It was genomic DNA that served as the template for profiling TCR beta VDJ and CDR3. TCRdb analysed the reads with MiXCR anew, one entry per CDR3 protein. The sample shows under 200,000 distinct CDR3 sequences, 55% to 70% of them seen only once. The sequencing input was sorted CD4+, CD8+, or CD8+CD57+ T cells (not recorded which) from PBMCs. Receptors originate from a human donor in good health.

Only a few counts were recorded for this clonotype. CDR3 nucleotide sequence: TGTGCCTGGAGTGTAGGGGCAGGGAGAGGTGAGCAGTTCTTC. Its translation is CAWSVGAGRGEQFF. V and J are TRBV30 and TRBJ2-1; D could derive from TRBD1 or TRBD2 (5 bases each). CDR1 and CDR2 (germline): GTSNPN, SVGIG (reference sequence). CDR3 length equals 14 residues. Trimming stripped 0 bases from V and 9 bases from J, with 15 bases between.

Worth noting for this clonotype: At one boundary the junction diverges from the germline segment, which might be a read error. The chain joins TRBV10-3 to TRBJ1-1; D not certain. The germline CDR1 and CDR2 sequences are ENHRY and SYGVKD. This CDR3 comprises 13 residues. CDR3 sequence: CASSVPHVTEAFF. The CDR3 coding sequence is TGTGCCAGCAGTGTCCCACACGTGACTGAAGCTTTCTTT.